The count of the clone carrying this T cell receptor beta chain is one. Only in-frame clones appear in the TCRdb table, and some are missing; sequencing was by immunoSEQ multiplex PCR. This table holds over 50,000 clones, more than 75% found once. The source of the sample is a study of T cell changes during pregnancy in multiple sclerosis. The germline gives CDR1 SGHTS, CDR2 YDEGEE. V lost 0 bases to trimming and J lost 5 bases, with 9 bases between them. CDR3 length: 14 amino acids. Sequencing used peripheral blood from another person, used as feeder cells. This TCR was recovered from a human donor whose cells served as feeder cells for cultures in a pregnancy study. The chain employs TRBV5-8 and TRBJ1-5, with D tentatively TRBD1 (5 bases). The CDR3 loop reads CASSLGRGDQPQHF. The CDR3 bases are TGTGCCAGCAGCTTGGGAAGGGGTGATCAGCCCCAGCATTTT.